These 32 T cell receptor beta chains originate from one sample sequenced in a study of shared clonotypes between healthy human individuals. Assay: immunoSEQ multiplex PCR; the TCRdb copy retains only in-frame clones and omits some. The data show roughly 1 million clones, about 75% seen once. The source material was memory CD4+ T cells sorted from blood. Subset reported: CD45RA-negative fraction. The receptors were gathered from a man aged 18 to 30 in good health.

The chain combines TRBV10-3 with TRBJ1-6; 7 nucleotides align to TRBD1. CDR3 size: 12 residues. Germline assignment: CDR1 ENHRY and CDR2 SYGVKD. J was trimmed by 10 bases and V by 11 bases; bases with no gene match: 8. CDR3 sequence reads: CASQGVGSPLHF. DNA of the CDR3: TGTGCCTCCCAGGGGGTAGGATCACCCCTCCACTTT.

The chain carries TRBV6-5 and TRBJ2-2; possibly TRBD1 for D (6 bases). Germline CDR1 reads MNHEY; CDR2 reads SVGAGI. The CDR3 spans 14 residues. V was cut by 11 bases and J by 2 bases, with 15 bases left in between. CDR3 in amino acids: CAVTRDTNTGELFF. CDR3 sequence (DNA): TGTGCCGTAACCCGGGACACCAACACCGGGGAGCTGTTTTTT.

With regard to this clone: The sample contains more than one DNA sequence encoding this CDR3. In nucleotides, the CDR3 is TGTGCCAGCAGCTTGGATGGGTTAGGCCAAGAGACCCAGTACTTC. It codes for CASSLDGLGQETQYF. J is TRBJ2-5 and V is TRBV5-4; D is undetermined. This CDR3 comprises 15 residues. The germline V and J ends were trimmed by 0 bases and 1 base, with 10 bases remaining between them. The germline V gene has CDR1 SGHNT and CDR2 YYREEE (reference sequence).

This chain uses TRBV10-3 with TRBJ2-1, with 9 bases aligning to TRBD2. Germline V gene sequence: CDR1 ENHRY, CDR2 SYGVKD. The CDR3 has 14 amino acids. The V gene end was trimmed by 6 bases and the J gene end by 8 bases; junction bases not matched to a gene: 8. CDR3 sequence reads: CAIRNSGGSYEQFF. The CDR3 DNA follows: TGTGCCATCAGAAATAGCGGGGGCTCGTATGAGCAGTTCTTC.

The CDR3 loop reads CATRGVSGANVLTF. The CDR3 nucleotides are TGTGCCACCCGGGGGGTCTCTGGGGCCAACGTCCTGACTTTC. V gene TRBV28 combines with J gene TRBJ2-6; TRBD2 aligns across 7 bases. Trimming removed 10 bases from V and 0 bases from J; junction bases left unmatched: 3. In germline, CDR1 is MDHEN, CDR2 SYDVKM. The CDR3 is made up of 14 amino acids.

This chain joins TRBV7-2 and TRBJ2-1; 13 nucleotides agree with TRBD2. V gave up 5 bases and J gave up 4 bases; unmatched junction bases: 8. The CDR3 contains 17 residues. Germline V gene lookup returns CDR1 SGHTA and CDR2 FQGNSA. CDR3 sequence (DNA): TGTGCCAGCAGCCTTAGGACTAGCGGGAGTGGGTACAATGAGCAGTTCTTC. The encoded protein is CASSLRTSGSGYNEQFF.

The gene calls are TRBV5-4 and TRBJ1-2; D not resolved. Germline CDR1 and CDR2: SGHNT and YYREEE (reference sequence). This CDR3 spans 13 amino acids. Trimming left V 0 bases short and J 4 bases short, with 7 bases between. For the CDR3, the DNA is TGTGCCAGCAGCTTGGGACACCTCTATGGCTACACCTTC. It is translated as CASSLGHLYGYTF.

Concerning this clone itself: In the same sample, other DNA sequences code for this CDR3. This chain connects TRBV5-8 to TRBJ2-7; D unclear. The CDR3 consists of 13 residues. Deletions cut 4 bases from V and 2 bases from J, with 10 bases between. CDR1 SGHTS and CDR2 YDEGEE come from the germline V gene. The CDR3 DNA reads TGTGCCAGCAGCCGAGGACGCACCTACGAGCAGTACTTC. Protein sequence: CASSRGRTYEQYF.

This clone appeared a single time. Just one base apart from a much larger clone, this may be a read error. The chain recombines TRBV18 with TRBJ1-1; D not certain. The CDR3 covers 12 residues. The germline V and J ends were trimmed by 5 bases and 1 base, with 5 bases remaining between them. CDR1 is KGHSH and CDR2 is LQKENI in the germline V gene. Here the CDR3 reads CASSTANTEAFF. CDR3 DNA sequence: TGTGCCAGCTCAACAGCGAACACTGAAGCTTTCTTT.

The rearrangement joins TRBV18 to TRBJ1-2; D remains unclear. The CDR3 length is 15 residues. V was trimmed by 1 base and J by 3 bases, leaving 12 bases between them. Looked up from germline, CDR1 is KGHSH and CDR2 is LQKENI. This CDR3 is CASSPLQVGDYGYTF. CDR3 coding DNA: TGTGCCAGCTCACCACTTCAGGTTGGGGACTATGGCTACACCTTC.

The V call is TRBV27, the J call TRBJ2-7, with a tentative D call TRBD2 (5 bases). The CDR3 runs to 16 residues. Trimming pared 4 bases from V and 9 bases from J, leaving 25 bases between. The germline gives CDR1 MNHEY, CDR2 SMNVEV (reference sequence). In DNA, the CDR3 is TGTGCCAGCAGTTCCTACCCTATAGCGAGAGAATCCGGGCAGTACTTC. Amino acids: CASSSYPIARESGQYF.

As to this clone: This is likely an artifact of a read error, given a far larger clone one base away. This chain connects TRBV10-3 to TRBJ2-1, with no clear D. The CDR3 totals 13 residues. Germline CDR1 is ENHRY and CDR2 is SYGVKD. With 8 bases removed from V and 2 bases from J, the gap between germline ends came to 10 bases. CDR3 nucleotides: TGTGCCATCGGCAGGATTACCTACAATGAGCAGTTCTTC. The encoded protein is CAIGRITYNEQFF.

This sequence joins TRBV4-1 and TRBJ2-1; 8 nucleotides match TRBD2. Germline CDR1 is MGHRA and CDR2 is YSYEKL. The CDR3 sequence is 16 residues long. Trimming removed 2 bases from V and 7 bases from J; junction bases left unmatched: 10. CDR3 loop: CASSQSGGMASNEQFF. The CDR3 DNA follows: TGCGCCAGCAGCCAAAGCGGGGGAATGGCCAGTAATGAGCAGTTCTTC.

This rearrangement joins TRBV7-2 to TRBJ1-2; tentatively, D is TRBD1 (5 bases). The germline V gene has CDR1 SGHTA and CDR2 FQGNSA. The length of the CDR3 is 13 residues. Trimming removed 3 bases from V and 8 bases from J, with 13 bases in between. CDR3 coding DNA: TGTGCCAGCAGCTTCCTAGGGGATCTAGGCTACACCTTC. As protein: CASSFLGDLGYTF.

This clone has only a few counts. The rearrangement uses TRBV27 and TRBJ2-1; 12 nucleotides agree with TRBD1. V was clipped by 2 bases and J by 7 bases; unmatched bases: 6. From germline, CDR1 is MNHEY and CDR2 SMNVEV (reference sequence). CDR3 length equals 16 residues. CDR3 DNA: TGTGCCAGCAGTTTAGTCGGGACAGGGGGCCGGAATGAGCAGTTCTTC. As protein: CASSLVGTGGRNEQFF.

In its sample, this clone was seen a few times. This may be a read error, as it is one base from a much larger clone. The CDR3 is CASSASYEQYF. The DNA for the CDR3 is TGTGCCAGCAGCGCCTCCTACGAGCAGTACTTC. The chain recombines TRBV7-9 with TRBJ2-7, with unresolved D. Trimming removed 5 bases at V and 0 bases at J, with 2 bases between. This CDR3 comprises 11 residues. Germline V lookup: CDR1 SEHNR, CDR2 FQNEAQ (reference sequence). Together with reference TRBV7-9 and TRBJ2-7, the CDR3 gives the full variable domain: DTGVSQNPRHKITKRGQNVTFRCDPISEHNRLYWYRQTLGQGPEFLTYFQNEAQLEKSRLLSDRFSAERPKGSFSTLEIQRTEQGDSAMYLCASSASYEQYFGPGTRLTVT.

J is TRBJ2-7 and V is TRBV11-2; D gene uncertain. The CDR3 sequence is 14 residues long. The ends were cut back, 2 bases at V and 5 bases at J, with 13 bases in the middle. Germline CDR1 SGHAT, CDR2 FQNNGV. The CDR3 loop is CASSLNPADHEQYF. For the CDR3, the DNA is TGTGCCAGCAGCTTAAATCCGGCAGACCACGAGCAGTACTTC. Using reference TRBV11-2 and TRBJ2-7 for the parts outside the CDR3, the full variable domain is EAGVAQSPRYKIIEKRQSVAFWCNPISGHATLYWYQQILGQGPKLLIQFQNNGVVDDSQLPKDRFSAERLKGVDSTLKIQPAKLEDSAVYLCASSLNPADHEQYFGPGTRLTVT.

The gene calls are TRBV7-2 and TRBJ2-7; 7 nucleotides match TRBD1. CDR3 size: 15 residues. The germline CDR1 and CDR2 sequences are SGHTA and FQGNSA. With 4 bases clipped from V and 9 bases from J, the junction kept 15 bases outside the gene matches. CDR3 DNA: TGTGCCAGCAGCTCAAGACAGGGCGATGCTGCGATGCAGTACTTC. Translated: CASSSRQGDAAMQYF.

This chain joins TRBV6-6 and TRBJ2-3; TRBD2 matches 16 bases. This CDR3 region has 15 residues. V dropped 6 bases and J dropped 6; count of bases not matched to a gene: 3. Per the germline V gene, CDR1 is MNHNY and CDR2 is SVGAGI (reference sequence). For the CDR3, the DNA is TGTGCCAGCAGGGGACTAGCGGGGGGGTACGATACGCAGTATTTT. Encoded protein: CASRGLAGGYDTQYF.

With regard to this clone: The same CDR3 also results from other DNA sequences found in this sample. The CDR3 protein is CASSLGGEQFF. The CDR3, as DNA: TGTGCCAGCAGCTTGGGGGGTGAGCAGTTCTTC. The chain carries TRBV11-2 and TRBJ2-1; possible D gene TRBD2, 6 bases. Germline assignment: CDR1 SGHAT and CDR2 FQNNGV. The ends were cut back, 3 bases at V and 9 bases at J, with 6 bases in the middle. The CDR3 contains 11 residues.

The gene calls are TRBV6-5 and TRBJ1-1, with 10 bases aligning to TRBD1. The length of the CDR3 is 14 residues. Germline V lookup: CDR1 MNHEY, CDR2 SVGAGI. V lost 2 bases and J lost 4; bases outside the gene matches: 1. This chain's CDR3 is CASSYDRGPTEAFF. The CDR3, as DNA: TGTGCCAGCAGTTACGACAGGGGGCCCACTGAAGCTTTCTTT.

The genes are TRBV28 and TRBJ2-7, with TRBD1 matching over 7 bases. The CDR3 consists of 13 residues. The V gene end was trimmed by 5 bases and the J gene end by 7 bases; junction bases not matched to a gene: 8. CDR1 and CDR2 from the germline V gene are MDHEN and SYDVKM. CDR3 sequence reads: CASSTGVAREQYF. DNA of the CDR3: TGTGCCAGCAGTACAGGGGTGGCTAGGGAGCAGTACTTC.

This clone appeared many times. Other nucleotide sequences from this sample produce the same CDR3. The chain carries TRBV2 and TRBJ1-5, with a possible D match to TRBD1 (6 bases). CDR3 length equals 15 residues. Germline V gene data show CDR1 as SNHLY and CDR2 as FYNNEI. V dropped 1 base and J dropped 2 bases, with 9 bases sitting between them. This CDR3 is CASSEGGGGNQPQHF. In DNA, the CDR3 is TGTGCCAGCAGTGAAGGGGGGGGCGGCAATCAGCCCCAGCATTTT.

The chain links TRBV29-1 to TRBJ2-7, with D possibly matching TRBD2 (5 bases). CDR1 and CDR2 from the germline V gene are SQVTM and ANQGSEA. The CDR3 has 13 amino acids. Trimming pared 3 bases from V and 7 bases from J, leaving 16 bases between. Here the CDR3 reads CSVEAPRRKEQYF. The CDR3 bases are TGCAGCGTTGAGGCCCCAAGGAGGAAGGAGCAGTACTTC.

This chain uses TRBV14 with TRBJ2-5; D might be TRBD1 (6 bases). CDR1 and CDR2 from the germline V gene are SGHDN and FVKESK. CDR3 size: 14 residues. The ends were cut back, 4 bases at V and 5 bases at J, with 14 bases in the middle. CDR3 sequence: CASSRAGGRETQYF. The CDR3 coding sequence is TGTGCCAGCAGCCGTGCTGGGGGCCGCGAGACCCAGTACTTC. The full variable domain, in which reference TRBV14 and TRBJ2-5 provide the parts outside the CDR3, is EAGVTQFPSHSVIEKGQTVTLRCDPISGHDNLYWYRRVMGKEIKFLLHFVKESKQDESGMPNNRFLAERTGGTYSTLKVQPAELEDSGVYFCASSRAGGRETQYFGPGTRLLVL.

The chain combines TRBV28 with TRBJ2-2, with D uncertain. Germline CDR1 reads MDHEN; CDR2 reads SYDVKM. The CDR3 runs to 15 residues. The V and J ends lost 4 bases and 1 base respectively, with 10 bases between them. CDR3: CASSSLTVNTGELFF. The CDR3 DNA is TGTGCCAGCAGTTCCCTCACGGTGAACACCGGGGAGCTGTTTTTT.

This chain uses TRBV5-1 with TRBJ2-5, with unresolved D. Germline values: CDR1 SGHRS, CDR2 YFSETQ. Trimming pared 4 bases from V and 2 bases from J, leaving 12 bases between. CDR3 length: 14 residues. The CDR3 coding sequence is TGCGCCAGCAGCCAGATCGGTGGTCAAGAGACCCAGTACTTC. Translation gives CASSQIGGQETQYF.

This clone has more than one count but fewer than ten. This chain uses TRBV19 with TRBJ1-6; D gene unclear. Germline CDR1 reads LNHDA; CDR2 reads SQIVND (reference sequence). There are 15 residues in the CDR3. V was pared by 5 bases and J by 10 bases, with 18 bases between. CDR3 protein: CASSPLTALGSPLHF. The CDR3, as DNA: TGTGCCAGTAGTCCACTCACAGCTCTGGGGTCACCCCTCCACTTT.

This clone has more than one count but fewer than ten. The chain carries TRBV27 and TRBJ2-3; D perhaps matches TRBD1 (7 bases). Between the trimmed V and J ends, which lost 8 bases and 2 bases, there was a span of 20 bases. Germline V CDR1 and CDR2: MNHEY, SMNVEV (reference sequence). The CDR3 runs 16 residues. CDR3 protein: CASLPYQGGTTDTQYF. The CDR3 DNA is TGTGCCAGCTTACCGTACCAGGGGGGTACCACAGATACGCAGTATTTT.

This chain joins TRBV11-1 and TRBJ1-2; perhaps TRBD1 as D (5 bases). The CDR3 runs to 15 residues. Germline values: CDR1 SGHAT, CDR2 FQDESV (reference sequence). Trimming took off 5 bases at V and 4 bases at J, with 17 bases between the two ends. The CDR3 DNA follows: TGTGCCAGCAGCCTAGACCTAGGGACTTCCTATGGCTACACCTTC. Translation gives CASSLDLGTSYGYTF.

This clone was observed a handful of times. The CDR3 is CASSPTGLASGETQYF. Here the CDR3 DNA reads TGCGCCAGCAGCCCCACGGGACTAGCCTCGGGAGAGACCCAGTACTTC. This rearrangement joins TRBV5-1 to TRBJ2-5; 9 positions match TRBD2. Germline lookup yields CDR1 SGHRS and CDR2 YFSETQ. J lost 4 bases, V lost 4 bases, and 11 bases had no gene match. The CDR3 extends over 16 amino acids.

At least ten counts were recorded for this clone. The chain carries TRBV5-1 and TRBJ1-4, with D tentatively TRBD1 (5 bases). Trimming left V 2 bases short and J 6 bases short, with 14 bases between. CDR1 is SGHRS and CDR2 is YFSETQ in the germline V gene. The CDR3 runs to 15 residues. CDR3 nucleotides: TGCGCCAGCAGCTTCCAGGGAAGTGTGGATGAAAAACTGTTTTTT. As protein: CASSFQGSVDEKLFF.